The 9 T cell receptor beta chains given below trace back to one sample, sequenced in a study of cytomegalovirus exposure and HLA in healthy donors. PCR was performed using 60 Vbeta and 13 Jbeta primers. The protocol was immunoSEQ multiplex PCR, while the TCRdb copy is restricted to in-frame clones and leaves out a portion. The profile shows roughly 190,000 clones, approximately 82% of them singletons. The sample taken for sequencing was PBMCs. These receptors were taken from a man aged 35 to 55 in good health and CMV-seropositive.

The chain combines TRBV15 with TRBJ2-7; D is uncertain. The CDR3 is 12 amino acids. The V and J ends lost 5 bases and 4 bases respectively, with 9 bases between them. From germline, CDR1 is LNHNV and CDR2 YYDKDF (reference sequence). CDR3 DNA: TGTGCCACCAGCGCTGACTGGTACGAGCAGTACTTC. This sequence encodes CATSADWYEQYF.

This chain joins TRBV30 and TRBJ2-3; tentatively, D is TRBD2 (6 bases). Trimming removed 8 bases from V and 4 bases from J, with 25 bases in between. The CDR3 totals 16 residues. From germline, CDR1 is GTSNPN and CDR2 SVGIG (reference sequence). The CDR3 protein is CARQSPQAGRPDTQYF. The CDR3 region has the DNA TGTGCCCGCCAAAGCCCCCAGGCGGGACGCCCAGATACGCAGTATTTT.

The genes are TRBV30 and TRBJ1-4; D uncertain. CDR3 length equals 15 residues. The V gene's germline CDR1 is GTSNPN and CDR2 SVGIG (reference sequence). V dropped 0 bases and J dropped 5 bases, with 13 bases sitting between them. CDR3 sequence (DNA): TGTGCCTGGAGTGTACCGAAAGGAGGGAATGAAAAACTGTTTTTT. Protein: CAWSVPKGGNEKLFF.

The chain uses TRBV9 and TRBJ1-3, with D possibly TRBD1 on 5 matching bases. The germline CDR1 and CDR2 sequences are SGDLS and YYNGEE. The V gene lost 0 bases and the J gene lost 0 bases, with 7 bases spanning the gap. The CDR3 is 15 amino acids. The CDR3 DNA reads as TGTGCCAGCAGCGTAGGACAGACCTCTGGAAACACCATATATTTT. Translation gives CASSVGQTSGNTIYF.

The sample holds one count of this clone. The chain is built from TRBV15 and TRBJ1-5; D gene ambiguous. Trimming took off 0 bases at V and 0 bases at J, with 12 bases between the two ends. Germline CDR1 and CDR2: LNHNV and YYDKDF (reference sequence). The CDR3 covers 17 residues. The CDR3 sequence is CATSRDGGITSNQPQHF. The CDR3 nucleotides read TGTGCCACCAGCAGAGATGGAGGTATCACTAGCAATCAGCCCCAGCATTTT.

This clone was detected once. The chain joins TRBV9 to TRBJ2-7; D possibly corresponds to TRBD1 (6 bases). The germline gives CDR1 SGDLS, CDR2 YYNGEE. This CDR3 region has 14 residues. The V gene lost 3 bases and the J gene lost 0 bases, with 10 bases spanning the gap. The CDR3 sequence: CASSERQVSYEQYF. The CDR3 DNA follows: TGTGCCAGCAGCGAACGACAGGTCTCCTACGAGCAGTACTTC. Full variable domain (outside the CDR3, taken from reference TRBV9 and TRBJ2-7): DSGVTQTPKHLITATGQRVTLRCSPRSGDLSVYWYQQSLDQGLQFLIQYYNGEERAKGNILERFSAQQFPDLHSELNLSSLELGDSALYFCASSERQVSYEQYFGPGTRLTVT.

This clone has more than one count but fewer than ten. This chain links TRBV9 with TRBJ2-2; the match to TRBD1 covers 7 bases. The germline CDR1 and CDR2 sequences are SGDLS and YYNGEE. The CDR3 loop spans 16 amino acids. With V trimmed by 4 bases and J by 1 base, 7 bases remained unmatched. The CDR3 DNA reads TGTGCCAGCAGCCCCCCCGGGACAGTGAACACCGGGGAGCTGTTTTTT. It encodes CASSPPGTVNTGELFF.

This clone has only a few counts. The J gene is TRBJ2-2, the V gene TRBV19; TRBD1 matches at 8 bases. In germline, CDR1 is LNHDA, CDR2 SQIVND (reference sequence). The CDR3 is 17 amino acids. After removal of 2 bases from V and 1 base from J, the junction contained 6 bases not matched to a gene. The DNA for the CDR3 is TGTGCCAGTAGTATACAGGGGGCCCGCCTGAACACCGGGGAGCTGTTTTTT. Its translation is CASSIQGARLNTGELFF. Drawing the rest from reference TRBV19 and TRBJ2-2, the complete variable domain is DGGITQSPKYLFRKEGQNVTLSCEQNLNHDAMYWYRQDPGQGLRLIYYSQIVNDFQKGDIAEGYSVSREKKESFPLTVTSAQKNPTAFYLCASSIQGARLNTGELFFGEGSRLTVL.

V is TRBV29-1 and J is TRBJ1-1, with D possibly TRBD1 on 6 matching bases. Per the germline V gene, CDR1 is SQVTM and CDR2 is ANQGSEA. The CDR3 loop spans 13 amino acids. The V gene lost 5 bases and the J gene lost 4 bases, with 14 bases spanning the gap. The CDR3 spells CSVPGVGSTEAFF. Written as DNA, the CDR3 is TGCAGCGTTCCAGGGGTGGGGAGCACTGAAGCTTTCTTT.